This T cell receptor (beta chain) is drawn from a study of regulatory T cells in long-lasting Graves disease. Findings and limits, study-wide: Persistent-disease Graves' patients showed less TCR diversity than new cases.

This clonotype was recorded at least ten times. What it recognizes is unknown. CDR3 length: 17 amino acids. CDR1 is MDHEN, CDR2 SYDVKM, per germline. The V and J ends lost 7 bases and 3 bases, in that order; junction bases with no gene match: 13. Time point here: newly diagnosed GD, antithyroid drugs for less than 3 months. The authors made the TCR library using RNA they extracted from PBMCs. Arm-PCR with iRepertoire HTBI primers amplified the CDR3 regions for these TCR beta libraries. In TCRdb, the multiplex PCR reads were re-called with MiXCR into one record per CDR3 protein. This sample carries 400,000 to 550,000 distinct CDR3 sequences, 16% of them seen once, and the ten largest clones take about 23%. These data are also associated with another study on T cells in Graves' hyperthyroidism and ophthalmopathy. This second study notes: Carried out on the TCR CDR3, a first-round RT-PCR used the HTBI primer set. Most expanded thyroid clonotypes above 0.001 also appeared in blood.

The TCR comes from a woman aged 18-29 years with Graves disease. This chain joins TRBV28 and TRBJ2-2, with 8 bases aligning to TRBD1. The specimen comprised peripheral blood mononuclear cells (PBMCs), sampled at new diagnosis, from a patient treated with antithyroid drugs. CDR3 region: CASTQPGGPPHTGELFF. CDR3 DNA sequence: TGTGCCAGCACCCAACCAGGGGGCCCTCCCCACACCGGGGAGCTGTTTTTT.